The 20 T cell receptor beta chains listed next were all sequenced from one sample in a study of T cells after yellow fever vaccination. TCRdb re-called the 5' RACE reads through MiXCR, storing one row per CDR3 protein. The data contain 170,000 or so distinct CDR3 sequences, around 9.3% of them singletons. The sequences come from CD8+ T cells sorted from PBMCs, collected 45 days after the yellow fever booster vaccination. The receptors were sampled from a man aged 18 to 30 who received the YFV17D yellow fever vaccine.

V is TRBV12-3 or TRBV12-4 and J is TRBJ2-5; 9 bases are a match to TRBD1. Germline trimming cut 3 bases from V and 7 bases from J; bases unmatched to any gene: 9. CDR3 length: 15 amino acids. Written as DNA, the CDR3 is TGTGCCAGCAGTTTGGGGACAGGGATGACGGGGACCCAGTACTTC. It specifies CASSLGTGMTGTQYF.

This clonotype was observed a few times. The V gene is TRBV6-5, the J gene TRBJ2-7, with TRBD2 identical over 8 bases. The CDR3 runs 14 residues. The V gene's germline CDR1 is MNHEY and CDR2 SVGAGI. Trimming cost V 7 bases and J 6 bases; bases outside gene matches: 11. CDR3 DNA sequence: TGTGCCAGCACGGGAGGGCCTCCCTCCGCCGAGCAGTACTTC. Translation: CASTGGPPSAEQYF.

This clonotype was seen a few times. This chain connects TRBV12-3 or TRBV12-4 to TRBJ1-2; D not resolved. Trimming took off 3 bases at V and 0 bases at J, with 11 bases between the two ends. The CDR3 runs to 15 residues. The CDR3 DNA is TGTGCCAGCAGTTTTGAAGGGAACGCTAACTATGGCTACACCTTC. As protein: CASSFEGNANYGYTF.

This clonotype has a handful of counts. The chain links TRBV12-3 or TRBV12-4 to TRBJ1-4; tentative D call: TRBD1 (6 bases). This CDR3 comprises 15 residues. Trimming pared 5 bases from V and 8 bases from J, leaving 18 bases between. The CDR3 sequence is CASSGFGTREEKLFF. DNA of the CDR3: TGTGCCAGCAGTGGTTTCGGGACACGGGAGGAAAAACTGTTTTTT.

V and J are TRBV30 and TRBJ2-5; D might be TRBD1 (6 bases). The CDR3 consists of 12 residues. The V and J ends lost 5 bases and 1 base respectively, with 8 bases between them. CDR1 and CDR2 from the germline V gene are GTSNPN and SVGIG (reference sequence). Written as DNA, the CDR3 is TGTGCCTGGCAGGGGTTCCAAGAGACCCAGTACTTC. As protein: CAWQGFQETQYF.

V and J are TRBV5-6 and TRBJ2-1; D possibly corresponds to TRBD2 (6 bases). This CDR3 spans 14 amino acids. Germline CDR1 SGHDT, CDR2 YYEEEE. Trimming cost V 4 bases and J 8 bases, with 16 bases left between them. CDR3 sequence reads: CASSGGSVLDEQFF. The CDR3 DNA sequence: TGTGCCAGCAGCGGGGGGTCGGTGCTGGATGAGCAGTTCTTC.

This clonotype showed up just a few times. This rearrangement joins TRBV6-1 to TRBJ2-7; TRBD2 matches 8 bases. CDR3 length: 15 amino acids. In germline, CDR1 is MNHNS, CDR2 SASEGT. Unmatched junction bases numbered 14, after V lost 10 bases and J lost 3 bases. In DNA, the CDR3 is TGTGCCATACGGGAGGGCCCCACCTTAGACTACGAGCAGTACGTC. Protein sequence: CAIREGPTLDYEQYV.

This clonotype has ten or more counts. V and J are TRBV7-6 and TRBJ2-2; 7 bases align to TRBD1. Looked up from germline, CDR1 is SGHVS and CDR2 is FNYEAQ. V shed 1 base and J 1 base; nucleotides not matched to a gene: 3. This CDR3 has 16 residues. The CDR3 region is CASSLVWTGNTGELFF. The CDR3 bases are TGTGCCAGCAGCTTAGTGTGGACAGGGAACACCGGGGAGCTGTTTTTT.

The V gene is TRBV11-2, the J gene TRBJ2-4; D is unresolved. With 4 bases removed from V and 7 bases from J, the gap between germline ends came to 17 bases. The length of the CDR3 is 15 residues. Germline lookup yields CDR1 SGHAT and CDR2 FQNNGV. CDR3 region: CASSSPVEPGNIQYF. The CDR3 nucleotides read TGTGCCAGCAGCTCACCAGTAGAGCCCGGGAACATTCAGTACTTC.

This clonotype was observed a few times. The rearrangement joins TRBV27 to TRBJ2-1; 9 bases are shared with TRBD1. The germline gives CDR1 MNHEY, CDR2 SMNVEV (reference sequence). Trimming cost V 5 bases and J 7 bases; bases outside gene matches: 6. The CDR3 loop spans 14 amino acids. The CDR3 sequence: CASSQRQGGNEQFF. The CDR3 coding sequence is TGTGCCAGCAGTCAGAGACAGGGGGGGAATGAGCAGTTCTTC.

A few counts support this clonotype. The CDR3 reads CASSVDGVTDTQYF. Written as DNA, the CDR3 is TGTGCCAGCAGCGTAGATGGGGTGACAGATACGCAGTATTTT. The J gene is TRBJ2-3, the V gene TRBV9; D is ambiguous. The length of the CDR3 is 14 residues. CDR1 and CDR2 (germline): SGDLS, YYNGEE. Trimming pared 0 bases from V and 3 bases from J, leaving 8 bases between.

The genes are TRBV27 and TRBJ1-1; D may be TRBD1 (6 bases). CDR3 length: 13 residues. The V end was cut by 7 bases, the J end by 3 bases, with 12 bases between. CDR1 and CDR2 (germline): MNHEY, SMNVEV (reference sequence). CDR3 DNA sequence: TGTGCCAGCACCACAGGGTTGGACACTGAAGCTTTCTTT. This sequence encodes CASTTGLDTEAFF.

A few counts support this clonotype. The CDR3 loop is CASSETADHYSPLHF. The CDR3 coding sequence is TGTGCCAGCAGTGAAACCGCCGATCATTATTCACCCCTCCACTTT. The rearrangement joins TRBV25-1 to TRBJ1-6; D unclear. The CDR3 extends over 15 amino acids. Germline-derived CDR1 and CDR2 are MGHDK and SYGVNS. V shed 2 bases and J shed 8 bases, with 13 bases lying between them.

This clonotype was seen many times. This chain joins TRBV3-1 and TRBJ2-7; D perhaps matches TRBD1 (6 bases). The CDR3 length is 14 residues. Trimming cost V 2 bases and J 7 bases, with 15 bases left between them. CDR1 and CDR2 (germline): LGHDT, YNNKEL (reference sequence). The CDR3 sequence is CASSQISTGKEQYF. CDR3 bases: TGTGCCAGCAGCCAAATATCCACAGGGAAGGAGCAGTACTTC.

This clonotype has only a few counts. J is TRBJ2-7 and V is TRBV5-4; 7 bases agree with TRBD1. This CDR3 contains 15 residues. CDR1 and CDR2 from the germline V gene are SGHNT and YYREEE (reference sequence). J was trimmed by 3 bases and V by 3 bases; bases with no gene match: 9. For the CDR3, the DNA is TGTGCCAGCAGCTCTGATCCGGGACAGATCTACGAGCAGTACTTC. Its translation is CASSSDPGQIYEQYF. The full variable domain, with the rest looked up from reference TRBV5-4 and TRBJ2-7, is ETGVTQSPTHLIKTRGQQVTLRCSSQSGHNTVSWYQQALGQGPQFIFQYYREEENGRGNFPPRFSGLQFPNYSSELNVNALELDDSALYLCASSSDPGQIYEQYFGPGTRLTVT.

The rearrangement links TRBV5-1 to TRBJ1-1; D may be TRBD1 (5 bases). From germline, CDR1 is SGHRS and CDR2 YFSETQ. This CDR3 has 14 residues. V dropped 1 base and J dropped 2 bases, with 9 bases sitting between them. CDR3 in DNA: TGCGCCAGCAGCTTGCGGGGGGTTAACACTGAAGCTTTCTTT. It specifies CASSLRGVNTEAFF.

This clonotype was picked up many times. The chain couples TRBV4-1 to TRBJ2-1; maybe TRBD2 (5 bases). Germline assignment: CDR1 MGHRA and CDR2 YSYEKL. The V end was cut by 1 base, the J end by 14 bases, with 15 bases between. CDR3 length: 13 amino acids. In nucleotides, the CDR3 is TGCGCCAGCAGCCAAGGGGGAGCCACTGTAGAGTTCTTC. Protein sequence: CASSQGGATVEFF.

The rearrangement links TRBV10-3 to TRBJ2-5, with D unresolved. This CDR3 contains 13 residues. The V end lost 8 bases, the J end lost 0 bases, and 10 bases lay between the germline ends. Germline V gene lookup returns CDR1 ENHRY and CDR2 SYGVKD. The CDR3, as DNA: TGTGCCATCGGAGAAAACAACCAAGAGACCCAGTACTTC. The encoded protein is CAIGENNQETQYF.

This clonotype was picked up a small number of times. The chain links TRBV6-6 to TRBJ2-3; TRBD2 agrees at 14 bases. This CDR3 is built from 18 residues. In germline, CDR1 is MNHNY, CDR2 SVGAGI (reference sequence). With 6 bases clipped from V and 3 bases from J, the junction kept 11 bases outside the gene matches. The CDR3: CASRPRLAGGPGTDTQYF. DNA of the CDR3: TGTGCCAGCAGACCTAGACTAGCGGGGGGGCCAGGGACAGATACGCAGTATTTT.

The V gene is TRBV7-9, the J gene TRBJ2-5, with a possible D match to TRBD1 (6 bases). CDR3 length: 14 residues. The V gene's germline CDR1 is SEHNR and CDR2 FQNEAQ (reference sequence). Between the trimmed V and J ends, which lost 5 bases and 5 bases, there was a span of 15 bases. The CDR3 nucleotides are TGTGCCAGCAGCCCGAAGACAGGTGGTGAGACCCAGTACTTC. Protein sequence: CASSPKTGGETQYF.